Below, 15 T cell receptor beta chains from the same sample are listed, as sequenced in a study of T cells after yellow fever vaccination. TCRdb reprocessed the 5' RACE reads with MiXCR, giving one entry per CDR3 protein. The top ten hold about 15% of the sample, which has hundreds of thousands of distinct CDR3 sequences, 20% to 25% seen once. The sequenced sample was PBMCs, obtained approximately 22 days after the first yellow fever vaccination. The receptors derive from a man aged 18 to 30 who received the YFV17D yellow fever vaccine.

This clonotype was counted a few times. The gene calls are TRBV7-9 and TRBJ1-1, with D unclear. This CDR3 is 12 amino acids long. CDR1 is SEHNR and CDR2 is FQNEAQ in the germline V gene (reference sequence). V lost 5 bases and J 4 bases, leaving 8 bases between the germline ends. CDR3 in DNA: TGTGCCAGCAGCATCGTTATCACTGAAGCTTTCTTT. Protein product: CASSIVITEAFF. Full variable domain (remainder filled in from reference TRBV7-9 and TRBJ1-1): DTGVSQNPRHKITKRGQNVTFRCDPISEHNRLYWYRQTLGQGPEFLTYFQNEAQLEKSRLLSDRFSAERPKGSFSTLEIQRTEQGDSAMYLCASSIVITEAFFGQGTRLTVV.

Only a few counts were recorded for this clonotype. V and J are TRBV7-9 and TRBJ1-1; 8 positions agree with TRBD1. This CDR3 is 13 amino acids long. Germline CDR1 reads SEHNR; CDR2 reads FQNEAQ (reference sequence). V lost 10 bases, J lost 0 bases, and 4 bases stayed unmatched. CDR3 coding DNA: TGTGCCACTATGGGACAGGTGAACACTGAAGCTTTCTTT. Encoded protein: CATMGQVNTEAFF.

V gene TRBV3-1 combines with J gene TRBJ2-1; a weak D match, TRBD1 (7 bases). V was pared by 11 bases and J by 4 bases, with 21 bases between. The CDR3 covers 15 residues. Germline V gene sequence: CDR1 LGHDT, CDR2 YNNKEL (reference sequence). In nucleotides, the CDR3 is TGTGCCTCCTGCCAGGGGACAGCGGGTTACAATGAGCAGTTCTTC. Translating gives CASCQGTAGYNEQFF.

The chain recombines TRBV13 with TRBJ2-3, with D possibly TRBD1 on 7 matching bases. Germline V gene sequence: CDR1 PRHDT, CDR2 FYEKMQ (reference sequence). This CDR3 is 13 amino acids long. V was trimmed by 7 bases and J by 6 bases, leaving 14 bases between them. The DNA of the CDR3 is TGTGCCAGCAATGGAGGGGGCGGGGATACGCAGTATTTT. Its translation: CASNGGGGDTQYF.

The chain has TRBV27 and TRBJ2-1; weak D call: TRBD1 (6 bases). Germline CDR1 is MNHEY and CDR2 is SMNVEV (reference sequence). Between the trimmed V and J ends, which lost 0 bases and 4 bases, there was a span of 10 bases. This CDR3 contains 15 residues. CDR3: CASSLSWQGYNEQFF. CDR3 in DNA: TGTGCCAGCAGTTTATCGTGGCAGGGGTACAATGAGCAGTTCTTC.

The CDR3 sequence: CSARPGGGQPQHF. In DNA, the CDR3 is TGCAGTGCTAGACCAGGGGGAGGCCAGCCCCAGCATTTT. The chain recombines TRBV20-1 with TRBJ1-5; 7 nucleotides align to TRBD1. J gave up 7 bases and V 2 bases, and 5 bases lay outside the gene matches. Per germline, CDR1 DFQATT and CDR2 SNEGSKA (reference sequence). The CDR3 consists of 13 residues.

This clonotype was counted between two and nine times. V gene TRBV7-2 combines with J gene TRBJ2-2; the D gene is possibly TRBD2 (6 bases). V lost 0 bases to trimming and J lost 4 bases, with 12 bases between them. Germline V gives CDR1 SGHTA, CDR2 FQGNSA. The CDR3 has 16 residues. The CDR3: CASSLANGDSTGELFF. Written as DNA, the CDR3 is TGTGCCAGCAGCTTAGCCAACGGGGACTCCACCGGGGAGCTGTTTTTT.

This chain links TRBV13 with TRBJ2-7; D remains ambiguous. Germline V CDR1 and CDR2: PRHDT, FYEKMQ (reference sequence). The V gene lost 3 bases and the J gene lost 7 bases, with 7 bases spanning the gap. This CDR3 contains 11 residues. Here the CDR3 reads CASSLRWEQYF. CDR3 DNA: TGTGCCAGCAGCTTGAGGTGGGAGCAGTACTTC.

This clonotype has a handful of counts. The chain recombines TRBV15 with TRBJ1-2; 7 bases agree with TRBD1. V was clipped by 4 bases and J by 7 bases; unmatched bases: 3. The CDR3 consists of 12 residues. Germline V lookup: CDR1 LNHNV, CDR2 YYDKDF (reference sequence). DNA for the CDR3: TGTGCCACCAGCAAGACAGGGCCTGGCTACACCTTC. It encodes CATSKTGPGYTF. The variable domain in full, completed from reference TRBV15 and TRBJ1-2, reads DAMVIQNPRYQVTQFGKPVTLSCSQTLNHNVMYWYQQKSSQAPKLLFHYYDKDFNNEADTPDNFQSRRPNTSFCFLDIRSPGLGDTAMYLCATSKTGPGYTFGSGTRLTVV.

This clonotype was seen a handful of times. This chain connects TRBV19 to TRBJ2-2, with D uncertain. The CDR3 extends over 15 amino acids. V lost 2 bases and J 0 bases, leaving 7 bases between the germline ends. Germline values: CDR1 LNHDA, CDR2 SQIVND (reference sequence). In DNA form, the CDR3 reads TGTGCCAGTAGTATAAGCGCCGCGAACACCGGGGAGCTGTTTTTT. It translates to CASSISAANTGELFF.

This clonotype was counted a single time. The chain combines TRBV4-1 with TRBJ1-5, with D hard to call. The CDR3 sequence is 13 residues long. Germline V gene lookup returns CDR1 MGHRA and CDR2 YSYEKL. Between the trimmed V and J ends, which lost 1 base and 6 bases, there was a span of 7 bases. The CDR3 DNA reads TGCGCCAGCAGCCAAGTTTTGTCTCAGCCCCAGCATTTT. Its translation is CASSQVLSQPQHF.

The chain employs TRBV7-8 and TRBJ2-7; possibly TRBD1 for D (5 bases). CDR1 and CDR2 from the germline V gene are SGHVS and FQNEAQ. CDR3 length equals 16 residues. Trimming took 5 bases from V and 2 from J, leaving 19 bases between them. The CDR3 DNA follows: TGTGCCAGCAGCCTCTCCCTCAGGGTTATCACCTACGAGCAGTACGTC. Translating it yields CASSLSLRVITYEQYV.

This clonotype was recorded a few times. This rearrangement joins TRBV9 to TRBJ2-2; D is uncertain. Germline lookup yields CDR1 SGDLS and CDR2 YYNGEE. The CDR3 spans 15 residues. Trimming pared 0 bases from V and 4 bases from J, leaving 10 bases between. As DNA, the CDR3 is TGTGCCAGCAGCGTAGGGGAACAGCCCACCGGGGAGCTGTTTTTT. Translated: CASSVGEQPTGELFF.

The CDR3 region has the DNA TGTGCCAGCAGGCCCGCTGACAGGCACTATGGCTACACCTTC. Translating it yields CASRPADRHYGYTF. The chain is built from TRBV5-4 and TRBJ1-2; D might be TRBD1 (6 bases). CDR1 is SGHNT and CDR2 is YYREEE in the germline V gene (reference sequence). The CDR3 is 14 amino acids. Trimming took off 5 bases at V and 3 bases at J, with 14 bases between the two ends.

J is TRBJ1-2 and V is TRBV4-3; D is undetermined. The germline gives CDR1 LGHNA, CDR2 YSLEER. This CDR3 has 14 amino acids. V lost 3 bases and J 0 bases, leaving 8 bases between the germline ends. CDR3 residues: CASSQTITNYGYTF. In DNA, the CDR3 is TGCGCCAGCAGCCAGACCATAACTAACTATGGCTACACCTTC.